One TCR beta chain is described in this entry. Coverage ceases 3 residues before the CDR3 finishes, and the germline J gene fills in the end. Assay used: immunoSEQ multiplex PCR; TCRdb lists only in-frame clones, some missing. The sample's table shows 25,000 to 35,000 clones. Unstimulated Tregs (CD4+CD25+CD127-) and CD4+CD25- non-Tregs were sorted from PBMCs. The sample belongs to a study of Tregs in tolerant kidney transplant recipients. Background on the study: Related graft donors supplied nonmyeloablative bone marrow transplants, and mixed chimerism was transient.

In germline, CDR1 is LNHDA, CDR2 SQIVND (reference sequence). The CDR3 runs 14 residues. Trimming removed 3 bases from V and 5 bases from J, with 14 bases in between. This TCR came from a human donor who received a combined kidney and bone marrow transplant. The chain is built from TRBV19 and TRBJ2-7; D perhaps matches TRBD1 (5 bases). The sequencing here drew on CD8+ T cells from blood, taken before the transplant. CDR3 sequence reads: CASSIARARDEQYF. CDR3 DNA (partial): TGTGCCAGTAGTATTGCCAGGGCGCGCGACGAG.